This record looks at one TCR beta chain sequence and its context. Its antigen is as yet unknown. Investigators reverse transcribed all isolated RNA, so they sequenced expressed TCRB transcripts. Each sample of naive, central memory or regulatory T cells had, on average, approximately 3.5 million reads. Sequencing was performed with immunoSEQ multiplex PCR; in TCRdb, only in-frame clones are kept and a portion is missing. The sample carries a few hundred thousand clones, 9% to 10% recorded once. Markers CD45RO/CCR7/CD25/CD127/CD95/CD27 served to sort CD4+ naive, central memory, regulatory and stem cell-like memory cells. The data derive from a study of beta chain features in type 1 diabetes. Findings of the study overall: For Type 1 diabetes patients, all four CD4+ subsets carried TCRB CDR3s that were moderately but significantly shorter.

CDR3 size: 17 residues. V shed 4 bases and J 2 bases; nucleotides not matched to a gene: 5. Germline CDR1 is MNHNS and CDR2 is SASEGT. V gene TRBV6-1 combines with J gene TRBJ1-6; 10 bases match TRBD1. This TCR derives from a woman aged 18-35 years in good health. Sequenced material: naive CD4+ T cells from blood. The CDR3 protein is CASSGTGGEAYNSPLHF. The CDR3 DNA sequence: TGTGCCAGCAGTGGGACAGGGGGAGAAGCCTATAATTCACCCCTCCACTTT.